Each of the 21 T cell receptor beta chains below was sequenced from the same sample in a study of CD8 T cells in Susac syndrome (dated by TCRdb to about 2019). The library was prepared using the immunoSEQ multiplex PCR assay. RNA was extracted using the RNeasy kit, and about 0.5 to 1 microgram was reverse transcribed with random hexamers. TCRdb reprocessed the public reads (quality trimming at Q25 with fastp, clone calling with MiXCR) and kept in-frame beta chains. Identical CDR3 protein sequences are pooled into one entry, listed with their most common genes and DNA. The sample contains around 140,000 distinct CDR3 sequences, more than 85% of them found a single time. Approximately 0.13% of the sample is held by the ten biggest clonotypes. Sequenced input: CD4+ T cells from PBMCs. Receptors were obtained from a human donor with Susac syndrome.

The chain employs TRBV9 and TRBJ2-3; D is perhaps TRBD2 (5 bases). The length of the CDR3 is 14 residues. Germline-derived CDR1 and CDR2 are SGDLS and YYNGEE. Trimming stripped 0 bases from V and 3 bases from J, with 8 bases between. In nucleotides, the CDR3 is TGTGCCAGCAGCGTAGTGGGGAGAACAGATACGCAGTATTTT. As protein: CASSVVGRTDTQYF.

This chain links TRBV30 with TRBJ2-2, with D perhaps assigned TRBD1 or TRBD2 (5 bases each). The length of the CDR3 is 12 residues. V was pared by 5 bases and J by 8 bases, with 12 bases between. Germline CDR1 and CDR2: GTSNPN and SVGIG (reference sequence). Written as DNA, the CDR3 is TGTGCCTGGGACAGACTAACTGGGGAGCTGTTTTTT. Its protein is CAWDRLTGELFF.

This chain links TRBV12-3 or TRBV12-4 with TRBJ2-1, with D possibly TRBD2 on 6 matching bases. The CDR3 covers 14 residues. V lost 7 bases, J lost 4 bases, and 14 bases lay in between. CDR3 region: CASTPMGTYNEQFF. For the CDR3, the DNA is TGTGCCAGCACCCCTATGGGGACTTACAATGAGCAGTTCTTC.

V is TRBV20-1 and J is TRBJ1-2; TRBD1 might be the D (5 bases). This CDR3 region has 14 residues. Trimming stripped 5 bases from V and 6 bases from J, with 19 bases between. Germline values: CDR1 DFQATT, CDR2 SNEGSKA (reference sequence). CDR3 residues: CSALLAGREDGYTF. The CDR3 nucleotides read TGCAGTGCTCTATTGGCAGGGCGGGAGGATGGCTACACCTTC.

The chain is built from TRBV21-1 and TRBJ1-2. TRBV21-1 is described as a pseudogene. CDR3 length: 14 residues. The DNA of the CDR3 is TGTGCCAGCAGCCCAGGGAGGGGGTTGGGTGGCTACACCTTC. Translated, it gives CASSPGRGLGGYTF.

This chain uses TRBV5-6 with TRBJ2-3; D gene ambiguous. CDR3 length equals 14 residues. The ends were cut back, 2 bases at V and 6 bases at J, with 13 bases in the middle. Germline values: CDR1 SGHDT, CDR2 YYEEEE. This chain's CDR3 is CASSFGGGKDTQYF. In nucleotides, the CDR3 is TGTGCCAGCAGCTTTGGCGGTGGTAAGGATACGCAGTATTTT.

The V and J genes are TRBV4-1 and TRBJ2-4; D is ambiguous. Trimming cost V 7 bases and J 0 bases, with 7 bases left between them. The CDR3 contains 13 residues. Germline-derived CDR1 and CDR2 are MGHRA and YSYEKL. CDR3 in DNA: TGCGCCAGCAAGCCTGTAGCCAAAAACATTCAGTACTTC. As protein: CASKPVAKNIQYF.

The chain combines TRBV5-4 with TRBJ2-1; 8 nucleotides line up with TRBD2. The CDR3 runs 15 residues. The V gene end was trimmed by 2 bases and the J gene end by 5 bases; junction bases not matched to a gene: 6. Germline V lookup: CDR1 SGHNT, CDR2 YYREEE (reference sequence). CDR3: CASSFGTRGNNEQFF. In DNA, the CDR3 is TGTGCCAGCAGCTTCGGGACTAGGGGGAACAATGAGCAGTTCTTC.

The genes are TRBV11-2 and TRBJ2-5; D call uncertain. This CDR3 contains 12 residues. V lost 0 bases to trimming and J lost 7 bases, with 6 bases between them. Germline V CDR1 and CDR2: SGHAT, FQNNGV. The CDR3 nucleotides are TGTGCCAGCAGCTTAGATGGTTGGACCCAGTACTTC. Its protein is CASSLDGWTQYF.

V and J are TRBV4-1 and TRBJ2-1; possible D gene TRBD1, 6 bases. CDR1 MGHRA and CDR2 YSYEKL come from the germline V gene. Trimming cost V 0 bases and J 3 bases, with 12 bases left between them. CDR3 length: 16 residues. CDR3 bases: TGCGCCAGCAGCCAAGAGGAACAGGGCCTCTACAATGAGCAGTTCTTC. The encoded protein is CASSQEEQGLYNEQFF.

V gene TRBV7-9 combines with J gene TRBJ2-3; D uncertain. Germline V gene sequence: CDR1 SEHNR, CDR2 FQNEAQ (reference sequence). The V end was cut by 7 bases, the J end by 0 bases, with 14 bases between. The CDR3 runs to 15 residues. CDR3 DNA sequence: TGTGCCAGCACCTCCAGTGAAAAGAGCACAGATACGCAGTATTTT. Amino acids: CASTSSEKSTDTQYF. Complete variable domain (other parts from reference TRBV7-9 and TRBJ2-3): DTGVSQNPRHKITKRGQNVTFRCDPISEHNRLYWYRQTLGQGPEFLTYFQNEAQLEKSRLLSDRFSAERPKGSFSTLEIQRTEQGDSAMYLCASTSSEKSTDTQYFGPGTRLTVL.

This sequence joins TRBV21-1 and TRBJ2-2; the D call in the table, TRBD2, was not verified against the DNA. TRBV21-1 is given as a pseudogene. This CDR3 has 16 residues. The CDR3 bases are TGTGCCAGCAAGGCGGGAGGGCCCTCGAACACCGGGGAGCTGTTTTTT. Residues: CASKAGGPSNTGELFF.

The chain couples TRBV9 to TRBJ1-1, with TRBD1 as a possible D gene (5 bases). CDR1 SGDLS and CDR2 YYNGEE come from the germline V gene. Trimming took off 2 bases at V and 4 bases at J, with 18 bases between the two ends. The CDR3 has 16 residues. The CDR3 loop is CASSVEGTGGFTEAFF. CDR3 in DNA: TGTGCCAGCAGCGTCGAGGGAACTGGGGGTTTCACTGAAGCTTTCTTT. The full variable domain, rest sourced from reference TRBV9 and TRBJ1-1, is DSGVTQTPKHLITATGQRVTLRCSPRSGDLSVYWYQQSLDQGLQFLIQYYNGEERAKGNILERFSAQQFPDLHSELNLSSLELGDSALYFCASSVEGTGGFTEAFFGQGTRLTVV.

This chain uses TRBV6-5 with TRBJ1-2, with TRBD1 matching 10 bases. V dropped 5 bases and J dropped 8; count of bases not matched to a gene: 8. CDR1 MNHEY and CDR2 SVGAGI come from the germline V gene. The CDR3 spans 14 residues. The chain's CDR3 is CASSPRDRGRGYTF. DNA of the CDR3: TGTGCCAGCAGTCCCCGGGACAGGGGACGCGGCTACACCTTC.

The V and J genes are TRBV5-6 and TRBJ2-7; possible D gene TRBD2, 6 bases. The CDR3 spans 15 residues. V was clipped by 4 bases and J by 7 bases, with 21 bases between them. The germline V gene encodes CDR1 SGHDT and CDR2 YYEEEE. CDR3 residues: CASSKTGAVPREQYF. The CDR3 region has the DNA TGTGCCAGCAGCAAGACGGGAGCGGTCCCTAGAGAGCAGTACTTC.

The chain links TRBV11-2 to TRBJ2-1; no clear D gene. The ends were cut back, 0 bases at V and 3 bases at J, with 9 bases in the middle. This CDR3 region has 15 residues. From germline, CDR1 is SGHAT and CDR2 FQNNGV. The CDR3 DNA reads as TGTGCCAGCAGCTTAGATTCGGCCAACTACAATGAGCAGTTCTTC. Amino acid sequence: CASSLDSANYNEQFF. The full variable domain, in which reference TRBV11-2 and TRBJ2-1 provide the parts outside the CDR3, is EAGVAQSPRYKIIEKRQSVAFWCNPISGHATLYWYQQILGQGPKLLIQFQNNGVVDDSQLPKDRFSAERLKGVDSTLKIQPAKLEDSAVYLCASSLDSANYNEQFFGPGTRLTVL.

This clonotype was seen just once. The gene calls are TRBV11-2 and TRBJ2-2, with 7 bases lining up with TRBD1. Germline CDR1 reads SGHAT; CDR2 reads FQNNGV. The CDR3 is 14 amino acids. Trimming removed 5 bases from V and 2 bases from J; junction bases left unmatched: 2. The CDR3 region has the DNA TGTGCCAGCAGCCGGGACAGTAACACCGGGGAGCTGTTTTTT. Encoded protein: CASSRDSNTGELFF.

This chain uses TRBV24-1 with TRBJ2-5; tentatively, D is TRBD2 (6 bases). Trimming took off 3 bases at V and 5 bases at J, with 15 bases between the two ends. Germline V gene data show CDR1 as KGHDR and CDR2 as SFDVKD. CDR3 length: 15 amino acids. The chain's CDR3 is CATSDGRIRGETQYF. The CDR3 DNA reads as TGTGCCACCAGTGATGGGAGGATACGAGGCGAGACCCAGTACTTC.

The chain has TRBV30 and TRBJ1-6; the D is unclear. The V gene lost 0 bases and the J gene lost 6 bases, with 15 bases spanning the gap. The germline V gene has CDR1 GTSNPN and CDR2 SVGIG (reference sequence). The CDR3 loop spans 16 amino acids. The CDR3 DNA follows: TGTGCCTGGAGTGTATCGACACCACCTTTTAATTCACCCCTCCACTTT. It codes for CAWSVSTPPFNSPLHF.

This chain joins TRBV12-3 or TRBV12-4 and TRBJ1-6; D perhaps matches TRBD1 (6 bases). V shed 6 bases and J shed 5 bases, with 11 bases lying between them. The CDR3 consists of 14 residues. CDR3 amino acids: CASSHTGNNSPLHF. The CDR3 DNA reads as TGTGCCAGCAGCCACACAGGGAATAATTCACCCCTCCACTTT.

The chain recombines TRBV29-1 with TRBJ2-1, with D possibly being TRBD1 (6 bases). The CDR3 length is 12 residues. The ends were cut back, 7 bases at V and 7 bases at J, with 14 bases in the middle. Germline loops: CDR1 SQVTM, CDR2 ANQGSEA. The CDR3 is CSAFRTVNEQFF. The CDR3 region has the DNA TGCAGCGCTTTTAGGACAGTAAATGAGCAGTTCTTC.